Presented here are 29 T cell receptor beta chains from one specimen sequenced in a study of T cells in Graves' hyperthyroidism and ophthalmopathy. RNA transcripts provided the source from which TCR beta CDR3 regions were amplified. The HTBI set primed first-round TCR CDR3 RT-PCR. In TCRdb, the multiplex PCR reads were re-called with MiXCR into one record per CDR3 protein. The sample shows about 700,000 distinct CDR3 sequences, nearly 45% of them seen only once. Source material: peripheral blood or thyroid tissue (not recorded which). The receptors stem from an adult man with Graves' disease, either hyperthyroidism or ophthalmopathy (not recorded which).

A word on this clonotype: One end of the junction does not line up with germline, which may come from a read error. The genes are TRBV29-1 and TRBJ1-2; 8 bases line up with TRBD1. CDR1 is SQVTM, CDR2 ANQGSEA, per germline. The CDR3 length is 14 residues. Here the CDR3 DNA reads TGCAGCGTGGAAGAAGGACAGGGTTTTTGGCGCTACACCTTC. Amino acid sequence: CSVEEGQGFWRYTF.

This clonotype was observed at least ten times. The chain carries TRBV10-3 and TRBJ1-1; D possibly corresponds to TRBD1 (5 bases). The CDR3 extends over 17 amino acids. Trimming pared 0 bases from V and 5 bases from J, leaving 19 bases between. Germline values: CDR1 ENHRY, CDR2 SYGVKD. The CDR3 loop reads CAISESRSHTGGTEAFF. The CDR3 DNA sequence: TGTGCCATCAGTGAGTCCCGGAGCCATACAGGAGGGACTGAAGCTTTCTTT.

The CDR3 DNA sequence: TGTGCCACCAGTGATTTTAGCTTCAACTATGGCTACACCTTC. It specifies CATSDFSFNYGYTF. The gene calls are TRBV24-1 and TRBJ1-2, with D unclear. Germline CDR1 is KGHDR and CDR2 is SFDVKD. V dropped 1 base and J dropped 2 bases, with 7 bases sitting between them. There are 14 residues in the CDR3.

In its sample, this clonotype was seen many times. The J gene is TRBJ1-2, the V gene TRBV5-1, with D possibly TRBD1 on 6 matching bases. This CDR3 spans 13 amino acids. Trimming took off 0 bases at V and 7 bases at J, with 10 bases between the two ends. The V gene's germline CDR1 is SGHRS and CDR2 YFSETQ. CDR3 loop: CASSLVQGSGYTF. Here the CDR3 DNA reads TGCGCCAGCAGCTTGGTCCAGGGGTCTGGCTACACCTTC.

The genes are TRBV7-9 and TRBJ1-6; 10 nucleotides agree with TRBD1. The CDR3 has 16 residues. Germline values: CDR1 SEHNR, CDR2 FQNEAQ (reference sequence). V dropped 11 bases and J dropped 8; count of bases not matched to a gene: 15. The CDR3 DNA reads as TGTGCCTGGAGTCCCGGGACAGGGGTTTCTTATTCACCCCTCCACTTT. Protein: CAWSPGTGVSYSPLHF. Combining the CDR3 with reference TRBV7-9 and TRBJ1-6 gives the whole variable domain DTGVSQNPRHKITKRGQNVTFRCDPISEHNRLYWYRQTLGQGPEFLTYFQNEAQLEKSRLLSDRFSAERPKGSFSTLEIQRTEQGDSAMYLCAWSPGTGVSYSPLHFGNGTRLTVT.

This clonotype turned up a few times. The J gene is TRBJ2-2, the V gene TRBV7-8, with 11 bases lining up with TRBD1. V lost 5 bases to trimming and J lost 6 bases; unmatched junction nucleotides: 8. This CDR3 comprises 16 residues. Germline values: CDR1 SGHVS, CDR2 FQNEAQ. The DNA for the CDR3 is TGTGCCAGCAGCCTGGGACAGGGGGGAGGCGCCGGGGAGCTGTTTTTT. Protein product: CASSLGQGGGAGELFF.

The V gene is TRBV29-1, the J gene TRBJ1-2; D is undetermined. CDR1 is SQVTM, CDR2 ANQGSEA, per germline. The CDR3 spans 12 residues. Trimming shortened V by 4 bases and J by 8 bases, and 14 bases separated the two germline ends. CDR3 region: CSVVIAGAGYTF. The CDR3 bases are TGCAGCGTTGTTATCGCGGGAGCGGGCTACACCTTC.

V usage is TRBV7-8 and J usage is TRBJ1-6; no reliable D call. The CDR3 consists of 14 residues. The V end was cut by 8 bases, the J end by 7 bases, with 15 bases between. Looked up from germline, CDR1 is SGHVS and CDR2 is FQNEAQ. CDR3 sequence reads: CASSPDSMNSPLHF. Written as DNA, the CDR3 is TGTGCCAGCTCACCGGACTCCATGAATTCACCCCTCCACTTT. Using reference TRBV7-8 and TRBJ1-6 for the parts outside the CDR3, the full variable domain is GAGVSQSPRYKVAKRGQDVALRCDPISGHVSLFWYQQALGQGPEFLTYFQNEAQLDKSGLPSDRFFAERPEGSVSTLKIQRTQQEDSAVYLCASSPDSMNSPLHFGNGTRLTVT.

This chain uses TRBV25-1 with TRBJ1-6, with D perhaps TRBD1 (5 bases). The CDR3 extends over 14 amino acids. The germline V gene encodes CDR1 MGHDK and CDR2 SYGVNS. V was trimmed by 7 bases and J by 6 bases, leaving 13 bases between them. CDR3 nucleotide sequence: TGTGCCAGCAACGGAATCGGGACTAATTCACCCCTCCACTTT. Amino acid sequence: CASNGIGTNSPLHF.

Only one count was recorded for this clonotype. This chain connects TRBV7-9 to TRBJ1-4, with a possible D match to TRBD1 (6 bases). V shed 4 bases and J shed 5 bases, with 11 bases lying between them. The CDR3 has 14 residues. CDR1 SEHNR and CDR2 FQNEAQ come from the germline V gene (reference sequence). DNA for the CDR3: TGTGCCAGCAGCTCGAAGAGGGGGAATGAAAAACTGTTTTTT. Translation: CASSSKRGNEKLFF.

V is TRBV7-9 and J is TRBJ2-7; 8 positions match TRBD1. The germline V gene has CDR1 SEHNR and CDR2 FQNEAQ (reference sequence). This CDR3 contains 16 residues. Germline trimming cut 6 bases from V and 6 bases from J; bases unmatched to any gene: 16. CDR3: CASSLSHNPDRAEQYF. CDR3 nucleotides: TGTGCCAGCAGTTTAAGCCACAATCCGGACAGGGCCGAGCAGTACTTC.

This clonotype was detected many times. The CDR3 sequence is CASSETGSNQPQHF. In DNA form, the CDR3 reads TGTGCCAGCAGTGAGACAGGATCCAATCAGCCCCAGCATTTT. The chain has TRBV6-6 and TRBJ1-5; D is possibly TRBD1 (6 bases). V gave up 5 bases and J gave up 3 bases, with 11 bases separating them. Germline lookup yields CDR1 MNHNY and CDR2 SVGAGI (reference sequence). The CDR3 contains 14 residues.

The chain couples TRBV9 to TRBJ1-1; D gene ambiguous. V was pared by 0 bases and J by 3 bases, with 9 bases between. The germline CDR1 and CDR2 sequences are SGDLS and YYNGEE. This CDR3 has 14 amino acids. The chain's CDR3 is CASSVEVEDTEAFF. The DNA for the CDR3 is TGTGCCAGCAGCGTAGAGGTGGAGGACACTGAAGCTTTCTTT.

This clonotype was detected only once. The CDR3 nucleotides read TGTGCCAGCAGTTACGGGGCGGCGGGAGGGCCCTACGAGCAGTACTTC. Translation: CASSYGAAGGPYEQYF. The chain couples TRBV6-1 to TRBJ2-7; 9 bases map to TRBD2. J lost 2 bases, V lost 5 bases, and 10 bases had no gene match. CDR3 length: 16 residues. Germline CDR1 is MNHNS and CDR2 is SASEGT.

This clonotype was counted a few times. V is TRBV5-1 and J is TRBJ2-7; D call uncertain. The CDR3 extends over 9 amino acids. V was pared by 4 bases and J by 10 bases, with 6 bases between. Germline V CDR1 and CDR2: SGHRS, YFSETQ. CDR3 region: CASSQEQYF. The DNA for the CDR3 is TGCGCCAGCAGCCAAGAACAGTACTTC.

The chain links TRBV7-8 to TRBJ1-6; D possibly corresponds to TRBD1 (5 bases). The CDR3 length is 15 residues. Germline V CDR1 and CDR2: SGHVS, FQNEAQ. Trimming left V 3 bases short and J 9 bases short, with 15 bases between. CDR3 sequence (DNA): TGTGCCAGCAGCTTTTTGGGGACCGTCGGTTCACCCCTCCACTTT. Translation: CASSFLGTVGSPLHF.

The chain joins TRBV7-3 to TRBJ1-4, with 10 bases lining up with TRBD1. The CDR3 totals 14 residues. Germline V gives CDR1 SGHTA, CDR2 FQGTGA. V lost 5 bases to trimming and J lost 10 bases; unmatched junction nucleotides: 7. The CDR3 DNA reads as TGTGCCAGCAGCGTGGGACAGGGGTCGGCAAAACTGTTTTTT. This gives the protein CASSVGQGSAKLFF.

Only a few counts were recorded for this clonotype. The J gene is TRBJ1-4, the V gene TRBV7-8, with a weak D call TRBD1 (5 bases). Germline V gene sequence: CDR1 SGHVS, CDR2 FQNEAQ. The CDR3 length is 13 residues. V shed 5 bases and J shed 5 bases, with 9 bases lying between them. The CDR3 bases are TGTGCCAGCAGCACCCAGGGCAATGAAAAACTGTTTTTT. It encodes CASSTQGNEKLFF.

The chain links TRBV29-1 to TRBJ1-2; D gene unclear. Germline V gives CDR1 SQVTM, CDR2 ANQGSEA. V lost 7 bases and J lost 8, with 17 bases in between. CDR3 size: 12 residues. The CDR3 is CSGSGHQEGYTF. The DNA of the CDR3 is TGCAGCGGAAGTGGTCATCAAGAGGGCTACACCTTC.

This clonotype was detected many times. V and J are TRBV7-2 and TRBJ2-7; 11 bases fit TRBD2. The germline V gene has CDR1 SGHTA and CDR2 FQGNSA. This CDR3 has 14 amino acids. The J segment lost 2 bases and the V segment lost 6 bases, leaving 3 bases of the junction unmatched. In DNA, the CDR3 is TGTGCCAGCAGAAATAGCGGGGGGGCCTACGAGCAGTACTTC. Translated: CASRNSGGAYEQYF.

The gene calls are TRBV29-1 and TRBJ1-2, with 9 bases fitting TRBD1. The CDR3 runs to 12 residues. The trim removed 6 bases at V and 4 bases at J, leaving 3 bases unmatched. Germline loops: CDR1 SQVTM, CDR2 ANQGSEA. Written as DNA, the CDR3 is TGCAGCGTCGGGACAGGGATCTATGGCTACACCTTC. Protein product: CSVGTGIYGYTF.

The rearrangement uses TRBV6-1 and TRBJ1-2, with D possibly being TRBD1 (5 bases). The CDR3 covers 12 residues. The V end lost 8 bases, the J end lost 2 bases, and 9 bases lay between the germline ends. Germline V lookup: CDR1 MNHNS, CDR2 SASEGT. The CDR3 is CASAGLNYGYTF. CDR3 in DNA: TGTGCCAGCGCGGGACTCAACTATGGCTACACCTTC.

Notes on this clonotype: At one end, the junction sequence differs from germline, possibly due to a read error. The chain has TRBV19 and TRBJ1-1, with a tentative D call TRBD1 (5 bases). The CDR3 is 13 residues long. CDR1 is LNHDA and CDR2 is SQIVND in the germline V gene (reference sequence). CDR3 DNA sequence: TGTGCCAGTAGTAACCGGGGGAACGCTGAAGCTTTCTTT. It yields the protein CASSNRGNAEAFF.

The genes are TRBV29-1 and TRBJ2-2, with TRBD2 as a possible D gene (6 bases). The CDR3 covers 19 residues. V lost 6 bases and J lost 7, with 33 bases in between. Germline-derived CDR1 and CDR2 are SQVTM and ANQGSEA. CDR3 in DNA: TGCAGCGTCCGACTAGAAGTCGGCACCGGGGGTGGGTTTGGCGGGGAGCTGTTTTTT. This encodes CSVRLEVGTGGGFGGELFF.

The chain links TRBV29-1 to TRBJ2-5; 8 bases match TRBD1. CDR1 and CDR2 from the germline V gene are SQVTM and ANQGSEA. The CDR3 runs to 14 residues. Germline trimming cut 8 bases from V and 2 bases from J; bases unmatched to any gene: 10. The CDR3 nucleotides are TGCAGCTCCGCCGGGGACAGGATTCAAGAGACCCAGTACTTC. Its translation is CSSAGDRIQETQYF.

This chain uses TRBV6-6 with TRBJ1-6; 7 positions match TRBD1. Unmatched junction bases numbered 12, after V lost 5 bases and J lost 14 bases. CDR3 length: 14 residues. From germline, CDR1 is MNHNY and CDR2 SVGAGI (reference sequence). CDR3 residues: CASSHRQGLDSLHF. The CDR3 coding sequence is TGTGCCAGCAGTCACCGACAGGGTTTGGATTCCCTCCACTTT.

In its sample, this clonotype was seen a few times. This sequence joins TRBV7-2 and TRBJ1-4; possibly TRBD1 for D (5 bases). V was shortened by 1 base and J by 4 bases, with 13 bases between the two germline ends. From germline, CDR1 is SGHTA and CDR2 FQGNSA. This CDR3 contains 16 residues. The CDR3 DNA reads TGTGCCAGCAGCTTAGGCGTGGGACTGCTTAATGAAAAACTGTTTTTT. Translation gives CASSLGVGLLNEKLFF. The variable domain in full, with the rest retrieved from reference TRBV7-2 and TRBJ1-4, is GAGVSQSPSNKVTEKGKDVELRCDPISGHTALYWYRQSLGQGLEFLIYFQGNSAPDKSGLPSDRFSAERTGGSVSTLTIQRTQQEDSAVYLCASSLGVGLLNEKLFFGSGTQLSVL.

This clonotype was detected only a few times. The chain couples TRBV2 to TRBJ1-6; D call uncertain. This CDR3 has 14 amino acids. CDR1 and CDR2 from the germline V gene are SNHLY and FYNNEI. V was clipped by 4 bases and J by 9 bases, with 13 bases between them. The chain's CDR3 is CASSAWVLGSPLHF. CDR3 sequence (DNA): TGTGCCAGCAGTGCCTGGGTTTTAGGTTCACCCCTCCACTTT.

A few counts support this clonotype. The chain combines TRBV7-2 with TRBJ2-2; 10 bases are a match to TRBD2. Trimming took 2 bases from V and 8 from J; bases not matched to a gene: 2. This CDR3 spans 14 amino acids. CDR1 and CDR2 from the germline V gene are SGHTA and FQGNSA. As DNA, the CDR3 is TGTGCCAGCAGCTTACTGGGACTAGCGGGGGAGCTGTTTTTT. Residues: CASSLLGLAGELFF.